The 17 T cell receptor beta chains reported below all come from one sample, sequenced in a study of human T cells and chemical hapten exposure. TCRdb passed the RACE reads through MiXCR, listing each CDR3 protein once. The data show over 300,000 distinct CDR3 sequences, with approximately 5.1% seen just once and just over 2.5% held by the top ten. Time point in this sample: pre-sensitization, week 0. Treatment reported: therapeutic diphenylcyclopropenone sensitization with weekly scalp DPC. The sample consisted of whole blood, taken in connection with sensitization to the hapten diphenylcyclopropenone (DPC). These receptors came from a woman aged 50 to 60 with alopecia areata. Some clones in this sample may be carry-over from other donors' samples.

The table lists this clonotype with many counts. This chain connects TRBV7-9 to TRBJ2-1, with 12 bases matching TRBD2. This CDR3 contains 16 residues. The germline CDR1 and CDR2 sequences are SEHNR and FQNEAQ (reference sequence). V lost 5 bases, J lost 10 bases, and 12 bases stayed unmatched. In DNA form, the CDR3 reads TGTGCCAGCAGCCCTGTCCTAGCGGGAGGGCCCGACGAGCAGTTCTTC. Its protein is CASSPVLAGGPDEQFF.

The V call is TRBV5-6, the J call TRBJ1-1; unclear D gene. Germline CDR1 and CDR2: SGHDT and YYEEEE. Trimming pared 5 bases from V and 0 bases from J, leaving 8 bases between. The CDR3 covers 13 residues. As DNA, the CDR3 is TGTGCCAGCAGGTTCAGCCTGAACACTGAAGCTTTCTTT. Translating it yields CASRFSLNTEAFF.

The chain has TRBV11-2 and TRBJ2-5, with D maybe TRBD2 (5 bases). Between the trimmed V and J ends, which lost 1 base and 3 bases, there was a span of 9 bases. This CDR3 contains 14 residues. Germline CDR1 reads SGHAT; CDR2 reads FQNNGV. This CDR3 is CASSLGRGKETQYF. CDR3 nucleotide sequence: TGTGCCAGCAGCTTAGGTCGGGGTAAAGAGACCCAGTACTTC. Full variable domain (remainder filled in from reference TRBV11-2 and TRBJ2-5): EAGVAQSPRYKIIEKRQSVAFWCNPISGHATLYWYQQILGQGPKLLIQFQNNGVVDDSQLPKDRFSAERLKGVDSTLKIQPAKLEDSAVYLCASSLGRGKETQYFGPGTRLLVL.

This clonotype appeared many times. This chain connects TRBV29-1 to TRBJ2-3; D call uncertain. CDR3 size: 10 residues. Per germline, CDR1 SQVTM and CDR2 ANQGSEA. The V and J ends lost 4 bases and 4 bases respectively, with 3 bases between them. CDR3 residues: CSVGSDTQYF. The CDR3 coding sequence is TGCAGCGTTGGATCAGATACGCAGTATTTT.

This clonotype turned up a few times. The chain has TRBV3-1 and TRBJ2-7; the match to TRBD2 covers 7 bases. This CDR3 has 15 amino acids. Germline V gene lookup returns CDR1 LGHDT and CDR2 YNNKEL (reference sequence). V gave up 0 bases and J gave up 3 bases; unmatched junction bases: 5. CDR3 in amino acids: CASSQEWAGDYEQYF. In DNA, the CDR3 is TGTGCCAGCAGCCAAGAGTGGGCGGGAGACTACGAGCAGTACTTC.

This clonotype was detected a few times. This chain connects TRBV18 to TRBJ2-7, with 10 bases identical to TRBD2. This CDR3 comprises 16 residues. CDR1 KGHSH and CDR2 LQKENI come from the germline V gene. Unmatched junction bases numbered 10, after V lost 3 bases and J lost 5 bases. CDR3 DNA sequence: TGTGCCAGCTCACCCGGAGCGGGAGGGCCGCAAAACGAGCAGTACTTC. Amino acid sequence: CASSPGAGGPQNEQYF.

V and J are TRBV6-6 and TRBJ2-7; 7 nucleotides align to TRBD2. Trimming cost V 6 bases and J 7 bases; bases outside gene matches: 12. The CDR3 has 14 residues. Germline-derived CDR1 and CDR2 are MNHNY and SVGAGI (reference sequence). The CDR3 loop reads CASSPGGGPLEQYF. CDR3 sequence (DNA): TGTGCCAGCAGCCCTGGGGGAGGGCCCTTAGAGCAGTACTTC.

This clonotype was recorded a few times. This chain's CDR3 is CASSLALGVQYF. For the CDR3, the DNA is TGTGCCAGCAGCTTAGCGCTAGGGGTTCAGTACTTC. The J gene is TRBJ2-4, the V gene TRBV7-9; TRBD1 might be the D (5 bases). Trimming removed 0 bases at V and 11 bases at J, with 8 bases between. This CDR3 contains 12 residues. The germline CDR1 and CDR2 sequences are SEHNR and FQNEAQ (reference sequence).

This clonotype came up many times. V and J are TRBV29-1 and TRBJ1-1, with D unclear. Germline values: CDR1 SQVTM, CDR2 ANQGSEA. The CDR3 is 10 amino acids. Between the trimmed V and J ends, which lost 7 bases and 8 bases, there was a span of 11 bases. In DNA form, the CDR3 reads TGCAGCGACACCGGCCCCGAAGCTTTCTTT. Translation gives CSDTGPEAFF.

The table lists this clonotype with many counts. The chain is built from TRBV6-5 and TRBJ2-3; D may be TRBD1 or TRBD2 (6 bases each). Trimming stripped 5 bases from V and 5 bases from J, with 11 bases between. Germline values: CDR1 MNHEY, CDR2 SVGAGI. The CDR3 is 13 residues long. The CDR3: CASSGGLRDTQYF. The DNA of the CDR3 is TGTGCCAGCAGTGGGGGGCTAAGAGATACGCAGTATTTT.

This clonotype was recorded many times. The chain uses TRBV6-1 and TRBJ1-5; 8 bases are shared with TRBD1. CDR3 length equals 16 residues. Germline values: CDR1 MNHNS, CDR2 SASEGT. Unmatched junction bases numbered 12, after V lost 6 bases and J lost 5 bases. The CDR3 nucleotides read TGTGCCAGCAGCACCCCAGCAGGGGGCGCAGATCAGCCCCAGCATTTT. Its protein product is CASSTPAGGADQPQHF.

This clonotype was seen many times. This chain connects TRBV28 to TRBJ1-1; 7 bases are a match to TRBD1. From germline, CDR1 is MDHEN and CDR2 SYDVKM. V shed 6 bases and J 0 bases; nucleotides not matched to a gene: 4. CDR3 length equals 14 residues. CDR3 nucleotides: TGTGCCAGCAGGGGACAGAGAATGAACACTGAAGCTTTCTTT. Its translation: CASRGQRMNTEAFF.

V gene TRBV10-3 combines with J gene TRBJ2-7, with 7 bases aligning to TRBD1. The CDR3 is made up of 14 amino acids. Germline lookup yields CDR1 ENHRY and CDR2 SYGVKD. V dropped 3 bases and J dropped 1; count of bases not matched to a gene: 3. CDR3 coding DNA: TGTGCCATCAGTGAAGGACAGGTGTCCTACGAGCAGTACTTC. Protein sequence: CAISEGQVSYEQYF.

A remark on this clonotype: A much larger clone lies a single base off, so this may be a read error. The rearrangement uses TRBV20-1 and TRBJ1-1; D gene ambiguous. This CDR3 region has 14 residues. Trimming shortened V by 1 base and J by 2 bases, and 11 bases separated the two germline ends. Germline V gene data show CDR1 as DFQATT and CDR2 as SNEGSKA (reference sequence). CDR3 bases: TGCAGTGCTAGAGTTCCAAGGTCTAACACTGAAGCTTTCTTT. Amino acids: CSARVPRSNTEAFF.

The rearrangement links TRBV12-3 or TRBV12-4 to TRBJ1-6; D unresolved. V lost 8 bases to trimming and J lost 13 bases, with 15 bases between them. This CDR3 contains 12 residues. The CDR3 is CASRRTADPLHF. The CDR3, as DNA: TGTGCCAGCCGTAGAACGGCTGACCCCCTCCACTTT.

The chain joins TRBV7-9 to TRBJ1-2; D is undetermined. This CDR3 contains 15 residues. Between the trimmed V and J ends, which lost 5 bases and 0 bases, there was a span of 13 bases. In germline, CDR1 is SEHNR, CDR2 FQNEAQ (reference sequence). The CDR3 sequence is CASSTDDGANYGYTF. CDR3 nucleotides: TGTGCCAGCAGCACAGACGACGGAGCTAACTATGGCTACACCTTC.

This clonotype has a count of ten or more. The chain uses TRBV20-1 and TRBJ2-1; a weak D match, TRBD2 (5 bases). The germline gives CDR1 DFQATT, CDR2 SNEGSKA (reference sequence). The CDR3 totals 13 residues. Trimming cost V 4 bases and J 4 bases, with 11 bases left between them. CDR3: CSAIQLEYNEQFF. The DNA of the CDR3 is TGCAGTGCTATCCAACTAGAGTACAATGAGCAGTTCTTC.